This entry lists 22 T cell receptor beta chains sequenced from one sample in a study of shared clonotypes between healthy human individuals. Method: immunoSEQ multiplex PCR; TCRdb's copy keeps in-frame clones and lacks some. Altogether under 1,100,000 clones are present, about four fifths being singletons, with the ten largest covering around 0.61%. The sequencing input was memory CD4+ T cells from PBMCs. Sample subset: CD45RA-negative fraction. The source is a man aged 18 to 29 in good health. Some clones in this sample may be carry-over from other donors' samples.

In nucleotides, the CDR3 is TGTGCCAGCAGCTTAGGGGAGAATCAGCCCCAGCATTTT. Translated: CASSLGENQPQHF. J is TRBJ1-5 and V is TRBV7-6; D is ambiguous. V shed 1 base and J shed 4 bases, with 5 bases lying between them. The length of the CDR3 is 13 residues. The germline V gene encodes CDR1 SGHVS and CDR2 FNYEAQ.

This sequence joins TRBV6-6 and TRBJ1-1, with D tentatively TRBD1 (5 bases). Germline CDR1 MNHNY, CDR2 SVGAGI (reference sequence). The CDR3 totals 11 residues. Trimming took 5 bases from V and 8 from J, leaving 9 bases between them. The CDR3, as DNA: TGTGCCAGCAGTCCCGGGGCCGAAGCTTTCTTT. It translates to CASSPGAEAFF.

The chain carries TRBV5-6 and TRBJ2-5; 13 bases align to TRBD2. Looked up from germline, CDR1 is SGHDT and CDR2 is YYEEEE. This CDR3 has 16 amino acids. V shed 5 bases and J 4 bases; nucleotides not matched to a gene: 8. The CDR3 loop reads CASRLKGTSGTETQYF. CDR3 nucleotide sequence: TGTGCCAGCAGGCTCAAAGGGACTAGCGGGACAGAGACCCAGTACTTC.

This clone was found many times. The J gene is TRBJ2-7, the V gene TRBV11-2; TRBD2 matches at 8 bases. Germline assignment: CDR1 SGHAT and CDR2 FQNNGV. The CDR3 has 15 amino acids. V gave up 2 bases and J gave up 5 bases; unmatched junction bases: 8. This CDR3 is CASSLWSGGDDEQYF. The CDR3 DNA reads as TGTGCCAGCAGCTTATGGTCCGGGGGGGACGACGAGCAGTACTTC.

The rearrangement joins TRBV19 to TRBJ2-7; 10 bases line up with TRBD1. CDR1 is LNHDA, CDR2 SQIVND, per germline (reference sequence). J gave up 1 base and V 5 bases, and 5 bases lay outside the gene matches. The CDR3 has 15 residues. CDR3 residues: CASSVDRGPSYEQYF. The CDR3, as DNA: TGTGCCAGTAGTGTCGACAGGGGGCCGTCCTACGAGCAGTACTTC. The variable domain in full, completed from reference TRBV19 and TRBJ2-7, reads DGGITQSPKYLFRKEGQNVTLSCEQNLNHDAMYWYRQDPGQGLRLIYYSQIVNDFQKGDIAEGYSVSREKKESFPLTVTSAQKNPTAFYLCASSVDRGPSYEQYFGPGTRLTVT.

V usage is TRBV19 and J usage is TRBJ2-1; possibly TRBD1 for D (5 bases). The length of the CDR3 is 13 residues. V was shortened by 6 bases and J by 3 bases, with 9 bases between the two germline ends. Germline V lookup: CDR1 LNHDA, CDR2 SQIVND (reference sequence). Here the CDR3 DNA reads TGTGCCAGTAGCTCGGACAACTACAATGAGCAGTTCTTC. This sequence encodes CASSSDNYNEQFF.

V and J are TRBV29-1 and TRBJ2-7; 10 bases align to TRBD1. The germline CDR1 and CDR2 sequences are SQVTM and ANQGSEA. The CDR3 has 16 amino acids. V shed 3 bases, J shed 2 bases, and the junction held 10 bases outside the gene matches. Here the CDR3 DNA reads TGCAGCGTTGAGGGAGTCCGGGACAGGGGACCCTACGAGCAGTACTTC. It translates to CSVEGVRDRGPYEQYF.

The V and J genes are TRBV7-9 and TRBJ1-1, with a tentative D call TRBD1 (6 bases). The CDR3 contains 15 residues. Deletions cut 5 bases from V and 6 bases from J, with 19 bases between. Germline V lookup: CDR1 SEHNR, CDR2 FQNEAQ (reference sequence). The CDR3 bases are TGTGCCAGCAGCCCAGCACGGGGGGCGGCCCCTGAAGCTTTCTTT. As protein: CASSPARGAAPEAFF.

This clone was seen a few times. The chain joins TRBV11-2 to TRBJ2-5; 7 bases line up with TRBD2. V trimming: 5 bases; J trimming: 3 bases; junction bases outside the gene matches: 3. This CDR3 contains 13 residues. The germline CDR1 and CDR2 sequences are SGHAT and FQNNGV. This CDR3 reads CASSPGTKETQYF. The CDR3 DNA reads as TGTGCCAGCAGCCCGGGGACTAAAGAGACCCAGTACTTC.

Note on this clone: Different DNA sequences within this sample yield the same CDR3. J is TRBJ1-1 and V is TRBV18, with D perhaps matching TRBD1 (6 bases). CDR1 and CDR2 (germline): KGHSH, LQKENI. V lost 3 bases and J lost 3, with 11 bases in between. The CDR3 spans 14 residues. The CDR3 nucleotides are TGTGCCAGCTCACCCGACAGGACCTACACTGAAGCTTTCTTT. This translates into CASSPDRTYTEAFF.

CDR3 protein: CASLSQGFPEAFF. The DNA of the CDR3 is TGTGCCAGTTTATCACAGGGGTTCCCTGAAGCTTTCTTT. V gene TRBV19 combines with J gene TRBJ1-1; 7 bases map to TRBD1. The germline V gene has CDR1 LNHDA and CDR2 SQIVND (reference sequence). The CDR3 loop spans 13 amino acids. V trimming: 8 bases; J trimming: 6 bases; junction bases outside the gene matches: 9.

V gene TRBV9 combines with J gene TRBJ1-2, with 7 bases aligning to TRBD1. Germline trimming cut 4 bases from V and 4 bases from J; bases unmatched to any gene: 10. Germline V lookup: CDR1 SGDLS, CDR2 YYNGEE. The CDR3 is 15 residues long. This CDR3 is CASSIGTAKFYGYTF. CDR3 bases: TGTGCCAGCAGCATCGGGACAGCCAAATTCTATGGCTACACCTTC.

The chain couples TRBV28 to TRBJ1-3; D gene unclear. The CDR3 is 14 amino acids. Per the germline V gene, CDR1 is MDHEN and CDR2 is SYDVKM. Trimming took 8 bases from V and 0 from J, leaving 11 bases between them. For the CDR3, the DNA is TGTGCCAGCTCTCGCAGACGCTCTGGAAACACCATATATTTT. Translated: CASSRRRSGNTIYF.

The J gene is TRBJ2-7, the V gene TRBV28; TRBD1 agrees at 9 bases. This CDR3 has 14 amino acids. V shed 7 bases and J 0 bases; nucleotides not matched to a gene: 4. Germline CDR1 MDHEN, CDR2 SYDVKM. CDR3 in amino acids: CASKGQGPSYEQYF. In nucleotides, the CDR3 is TGTGCCAGCAAGGGACAGGGTCCCTCCTACGAGCAGTACTTC.

Only a few counts were recorded for this clone. The CDR3 DNA follows: TGTGCCTGGTATCGAGTCGCTGAAGCTTTCTTT. Translated: CAWYRVAEAFF. The genes are TRBV30 and TRBJ1-1; D is uncertain. The germline CDR1 and CDR2 sequences are GTSNPN and SVGIG (reference sequence). The V and J ends lost 5 bases and 6 bases respectively, with 10 bases between them. The CDR3 is 11 amino acids. Based on the CDR3 plus reference TRBV30 and TRBJ1-1, the full variable domain is SQTIHQWPATLVQPVGSPLSLECTVEGTSNPNLYWYRQAAGRGLQLLFYSVGIGQISSEVPQNLSASRPQDRQFILSSKKLLLSDSGFYLCAWYRVAEAFFGQGTRLTVV.

This clone was seen a handful of times. The chain uses TRBV5-1 and TRBJ1-1, with 7 bases matching TRBD1. With V trimmed by 4 bases and J by 7 bases, 7 bases remained unmatched. The CDR3 has 13 residues. CDR1 is SGHRS, CDR2 YFSETQ, per germline. This chain's CDR3 is CASSQTGWSEAFF. In DNA form, the CDR3 reads TGCGCCAGCAGCCAGACAGGGTGGAGTGAAGCTTTCTTT.

This clone has a handful of counts. The junction differs from germline at one of its ends, possibly a read error. The chain has TRBV7-8 and TRBJ2-2; the D gene is possibly TRBD2 (7 bases). The CDR3 length is 17 residues. Germline V gene lookup returns CDR1 SGHVS and CDR2 FQNEAQ. DNA for the CDR3: TGTGCCAGCAGCCCCTTGGGAGGGGGGACGTACACCGGGGAGCTGCTTTTT. It encodes CASSPLGGGTYTGELLF.

This clone is a singleton in its sample. The chain uses TRBV7-7 and TRBJ2-2, with D possibly TRBD2 on 6 matching bases. This CDR3 comprises 15 residues. CDR1 is SSHAT, CDR2 FNYEAQ, per germline (reference sequence). Trimming left V 4 bases short and J 4 bases short, with 13 bases between. The CDR3 nucleotides are TGTGCCAGCAGCTCTGCTAGCGTCGGCACCGGGGAGCTGTTTTTT. Translation: CASSSASVGTGELFF.

The chain is built from TRBV7-9 and TRBJ1-1, with 7 positions matching TRBD1. Trimming at V came to 11 bases and at J to 6 bases, leaving 6 bases not matched to a gene. Germline loops: CDR1 SEHNR, CDR2 FQNEAQ (reference sequence). The CDR3 spans 11 residues. CDR3 sequence (DNA): TGTGCCGGACACACAGGGGCTGAAGCTTTCTTT. Protein: CAGHTGAEAFF.

The gene calls are TRBV4-2 and TRBJ2-5; maybe TRBD2 (6 bases). Germline loops: CDR1 LGHNA, CDR2 YNFKEQ. Trimming removed 1 base at V and 4 bases at J, with 16 bases between. The CDR3 length is 16 residues. The CDR3 spells CASSQVAGRGVETQYF. The CDR3 coding sequence is TGTGCCAGCAGCCAAGTTGCCGGGAGAGGGGTAGAGACCCAGTACTTC.

The gene calls are TRBV7-9 and TRBJ1-3, with 9 bases that match TRBD1. Germline values: CDR1 SEHNR, CDR2 FQNEAQ (reference sequence). J lost 4 bases, V lost 4 bases, and 8 bases had no gene match. This CDR3 region has 16 residues. CDR3 nucleotides: TGTGCCAGCAGCTCCTTCGGGACAGGGAGAGGAAACACCATATATTTT. Translating it yields CASSSFGTGRGNTIYF.

The rearrangement joins TRBV28 to TRBJ1-6, with a possible D match to TRBD1 (5 bases). CDR1 and CDR2 (germline): MDHEN, SYDVKM. This CDR3 is built from 17 residues. Trimming removed 7 bases at V and 7 bases at J, with 23 bases between. The CDR3 coding sequence is TGTGCCAGCAAAGGGTACCGTGGGGGGATTCGCAATTCACCCCTCCACTTT. This sequence encodes CASKGYRGGIRNSPLHF.